This T cell receptor (beta chain) appears in the sequencing data of a study of T-cell reconstitution after alpha-beta-depleted transplantation in children. The TCRbeta library was prepared with unique molecular identifiers. TCRdb used MiXCR to reprocess the PCR reads, holding one entry per CDR3 protein. The sample lists fewer than 550,000 distinct CDR3 sequences, roughly a tenth seen once, with just over 2% in the top ten. V shed 4 bases and J shed 1 base, with 17 bases lying between them. The CDR3 is made up of 18 amino acids. Germline CDR1 reads MGHRA; CDR2 reads YSYEKL. Whole-study results and caveats: After transplant, high TCRbeta diversity at day 60 in some patients arose from surviving recipient T cells and thymic progenitors.

This clonotype was recorded many times. What it binds is unknown. The rearrangement joins TRBV4-1 to TRBJ1-6, with D hard to call. This receptor was obtained from a child younger than 10 with inherited bone marrow failure, due to receive a stem cell transplant. Source: PBMCs, taken before TCRalphabeta/CD19-depleted stem cell transplant. CDR3 bases: TGCGCCAGCAGCCCCTCAATGGCAGGTGGATCCTATAATTCACCCCTCCACTTT. Protein: CASSPSMAGGSYNSPLHF.